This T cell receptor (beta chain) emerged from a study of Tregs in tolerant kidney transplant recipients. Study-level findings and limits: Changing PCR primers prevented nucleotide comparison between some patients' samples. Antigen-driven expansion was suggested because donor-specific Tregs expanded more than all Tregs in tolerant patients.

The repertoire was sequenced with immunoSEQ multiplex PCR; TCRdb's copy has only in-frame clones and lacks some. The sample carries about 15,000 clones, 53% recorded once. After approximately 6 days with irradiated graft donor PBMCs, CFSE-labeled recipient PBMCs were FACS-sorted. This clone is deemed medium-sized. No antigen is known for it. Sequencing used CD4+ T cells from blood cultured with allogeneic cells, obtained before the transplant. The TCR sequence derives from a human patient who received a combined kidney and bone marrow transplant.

CDR3 amino acids: CASSLSRLYLNEQFF. In nucleotides, the CDR3 is TGTGCCAGCAGCTTGTCTAGATTATACTTAAATGAGCAGTTCTTC. V is TRBV7-3 and J is TRBJ2-1; D ambiguous. CDR3 length: 15 amino acids. Per the germline V gene, CDR1 is SGHTA and CDR2 is FQGTGA. The V end lost 3 bases, the J end lost 7 bases, and 16 bases lay between the germline ends. Together with reference TRBV7-3 and TRBJ2-1, the CDR3 gives the full variable domain: GAGVSQTPSNKVTEKGKYVELRCDPISGHTALYWYRQSLGQGPEFLIYFQGTGAADDSGLPNDRFFAVRPEGSVSTLKIQRTERGDSAVYLCASSLSRLYLNEQFFGPGTRLTVL.